Described below is a single T cell receptor (beta chain) sequence and its context. Its cognate antigen is unknown. Two oligonucleotides, mixed equimolar, formed the beta constant-region primer covering TRBC1 and TRBC2. From the UMI-ligation and nested PCR reads, TCRdb called clonotypes with MiXCR, one entry per CDR3 protein. The repertoire includes 77,000 or so distinct CDR3 sequences, around 13% of them detected once, and 0.9% to 0.95% sits in the top ten. This record comes from a study of naive and memory T cell subsets. The study, taken as a whole, reports: Clonotypes are single alpha or beta chains, not paired receptors.

Sequencing was performed on central memory CD4+ T cells from blood. This TCR was recovered from a human donor in good health.

The CDR3 protein is CASSNGPTPPGLAGSYEQYF. The CDR3, as DNA: TGTGCCAGCAGCAACGGACCGACTCCCCCGGGACTAGCGGGATCCTACGAGCAGTACTTC. The chain is built from TRBV21-1 and TRBJ2-7; whether TRBD2, the table's D call, matches the DNA was not checked. TRBV21-1 is deemed a pseudogene. This CDR3 region has 20 residues.